This entry lists 6 T cell receptor beta chains sequenced from one sample in a study of siplizumab effects on memory and regulatory T cells. The data were produced by immunoSEQ multiplex PCR, yet TCRdb's version contains in-frame clones alone and is incomplete. The sample holds roughly 100,000 clones, just over 90% seen once. Material: CD4+ T cells sorted from blood. The source is a human donor in good health.

The chain recombines TRBV28 with TRBJ2-5; 7 bases are shared with TRBD1. In germline, CDR1 is MDHEN, CDR2 SYDVKM. This CDR3 region has 15 residues. J lost 1 base, V lost 3 bases, and 5 bases had no gene match. The CDR3 DNA sequence: TGTGCCAGCAGTTTTTTCTGGGACAGCCAAGAGACCCAGTACTTC. Translation: CASSFFWDSQETQYF. The entire variable domain, with the rest obtained from reference TRBV28 and TRBJ2-5, is as follows: DVKVTQSSRYLVKRTGEKVFLECVQDMDHENMFWYRQDPGLGLRLIYFSYDVKMKEKGDIPEGYSVSREKKERFSLILESASTNQTSMYLCASSFFWDSQETQYFGPGTRLLVL.

CDR3 sequence reads: CASSLEGVVGSGYTF. CDR3 DNA sequence: TGCGCCAGCAGCTTGGAGGGAGTTGTTGGGAGTGGCTACACCTTC. The V and J genes are TRBV5-1 and TRBJ1-2, with D hard to call. The V gene's germline CDR1 is SGHRS and CDR2 YFSETQ. The CDR3 has 15 amino acids. Between the trimmed V and J ends, which lost 0 bases and 7 bases, there was a span of 16 bases.

V gene TRBV30 combines with J gene TRBJ1-5; no clear D. The V and J ends lost 1 base and 7 bases respectively, with 11 bases between them. Looked up from germline, CDR1 is GTSNPN and CDR2 is SVGIG (reference sequence). This CDR3 region has 13 residues. The CDR3 DNA reads as TGTGCCTGGAGTGCGGGTCGGCCCCAGCCCCAGCATTTT. Translated, it gives CAWSAGRPQPQHF.

This rearrangement joins TRBV29-1 to TRBJ1-2, with 8 bases identical to TRBD1. CDR3 length: 12 residues. The trim removed 7 bases at V and 7 bases at J, leaving 8 bases unmatched. Germline V gene lookup returns CDR1 SQVTM and CDR2 ANQGSEA. Written as DNA, the CDR3 is TGCAGCGCCGGACAGGGTGCGGGTGGCTACACCTTC. Its translation is CSAGQGAGGYTF.

This chain joins TRBV25-1 and TRBJ2-7; weak D call: TRBD2 (5 bases). The V and J ends lost 0 bases and 6 bases respectively, with 15 bases between them. Germline CDR1 and CDR2: MGHDK and SYGVNS. CDR3 length equals 15 residues. DNA of the CDR3: TGTGCCAGCAGTGAATATTCGCGGGCCCATGGCGAGCAGTACTTC. Translating it yields CASSEYSRAHGEQYF.

V usage is TRBV30 and J usage is TRBJ2-3; 12 nucleotides line up with TRBD2. Looked up from germline, CDR1 is GTSNPN and CDR2 is SVGIG (reference sequence). The CDR3 covers 15 residues. V trimming: 5 bases; J trimming: 4 bases; junction bases outside the gene matches: 7. The CDR3 sequence is CAWSRLAGVADTQYF. The CDR3 DNA sequence: TGTGCCTGGTCCCGACTAGCGGGAGTGGCAGATACGCAGTATTTT.